These 27 T cell receptor beta chains share one sample of origin, sequenced in a study of cytomegalovirus exposure and HLA in healthy donors. Primers: 60 Vbeta forward and 13 Jbeta reverse. The repertoire was sequenced with immunoSEQ multiplex PCR; TCRdb's copy has only in-frame clones and lacks some. The repertoire table contains about 160,000 clones. Sequencing input: PBMCs. Receptor source: a man under 40 in good health and CMV-seronegative.

The chain combines TRBV27 with TRBJ1-5; TRBD1 matches at 7 bases. The CDR3 extends over 14 amino acids. V trimming: 5 bases; J trimming: 1 base; junction bases outside the gene matches: 2. Germline lookup yields CDR1 MNHEY and CDR2 SMNVEV (reference sequence). The DNA for the CDR3 is TGTGCCAGCAGTGCACAGGGGAGCAATCAGCCCCAGCATTTT. It translates to CASSAQGSNQPQHF.

The chain carries TRBV7-2 and TRBJ1-2; D remains unclear. The ends were cut back, 6 bases at V and 7 bases at J, with 24 bases in the middle. Germline values: CDR1 SGHTA, CDR2 FQGNSA. This CDR3 has 16 residues. In DNA form, the CDR3 reads TGTGCCAGCAGTCCCGGGATCCGGGGAGAGATTGGTGGCTACACCTTC. It is translated as CASSPGIRGEIGGYTF.

This chain links TRBV7-8 with TRBJ2-2; D unresolved. V shed 3 bases and J shed 1 base, with 6 bases lying between them. CDR1 is SGHVS and CDR2 is FQNEAQ in the germline V gene. The length of the CDR3 is 14 residues. This CDR3 reads CASSLSLNTGELFF. DNA for the CDR3: TGTGCCAGCAGCTTGAGCCTGAACACCGGGGAGCTGTTTTTT. Full variable domain (missing parts from reference TRBV7-8 and TRBJ2-2): GAGVSQSPRYKVAKRGQDVALRCDPISGHVSLFWYQQALGQGPEFLTYFQNEAQLDKSGLPSDRFFAERPEGSVSTLKIQRTQQEDSAVYLCASSLSLNTGELFFGEGSRLTVL.

The chain couples TRBV7-9 to TRBJ1-6; D gene ambiguous. CDR1 is SEHNR and CDR2 is FQNEAQ in the germline V gene (reference sequence). The V and J ends lost 5 bases and 6 bases respectively, with 14 bases between them. The CDR3 is 15 amino acids. The CDR3 bases are TGTGCCAGCAGCCCCGGCCAGGCCCCTAATTCACCCCTCCACTTT. Translated, it gives CASSPGQAPNSPLHF.

This chain connects TRBV29-1 to TRBJ1-1; no definite D call. In germline, CDR1 is SQVTM, CDR2 ANQGSEA. The length of the CDR3 is 12 residues. V lost 7 bases and J 3 bases, leaving 12 bases between the germline ends. CDR3 in DNA: TGCAGCGACGGACTACCTTACACTGAAGCTTTCTTT. Translated, it gives CSDGLPYTEAFF.

V is TRBV6-5 and J is TRBJ1-5; D is perhaps TRBD1 (5 bases). CDR1 MNHEY and CDR2 SVGAGI come from the germline V gene. The length of the CDR3 is 14 residues. Trimming removed 7 bases at V and 7 bases at J, with 17 bases between. CDR3 sequence (DNA): TGTGCCAGCAACCCGGGGGGGGGAAACCAGCCCCAGCATTTT. It codes for CASNPGGGNQPQHF.

The J gene is TRBJ1-5, the V gene TRBV6-5; 7 positions match TRBD1. The CDR3 length is 15 residues. Trimming took 6 bases from V and 5 from J; bases not matched to a gene: 10. Germline assignment: CDR1 MNHEY and CDR2 SVGAGI. CDR3 sequence: CASRASRQGYQPQHF. The DNA of the CDR3 is TGTGCCAGCAGGGCCTCCCGACAGGGTTATCAGCCCCAGCATTTT.

The chain uses TRBV5-1 and TRBJ2-3; no clear D gene. Germline CDR1 and CDR2: SGHRS and YFSETQ. The germline V and J ends were trimmed by 4 bases and 0 bases, with 9 bases remaining between them. The CDR3 length is 14 residues. The CDR3 loop is CASSMVPSTDTQYF. DNA for the CDR3: TGCGCCAGCAGCATGGTTCCTAGCACAGATACGCAGTATTTT.

CDR3 loop: CASMGQKETQYF. CDR3 in DNA: TGTGCCAGCATGGGGCAGAAAGAGACCCAGTACTTC. The chain uses TRBV7-9 and TRBJ2-5, with D perhaps TRBD1 (5 bases). Trimming pared 7 bases from V and 3 bases from J, leaving 9 bases between. The CDR3 runs to 12 residues. The germline V gene has CDR1 SEHNR and CDR2 FQNEAQ (reference sequence). Filled out from reference TRBV7-9 and TRBJ2-5, the complete variable domain reads DTGVSQNPRHKITKRGQNVTFRCDPISEHNRLYWYRQTLGQGPEFLTYFQNEAQLEKSRLLSDRFSAERPKGSFSTLEIQRTEQGDSAMYLCASMGQKETQYFGPGTRLLVL.

The chain carries TRBV19 and TRBJ1-1, with D unclear. V was shortened by 3 bases and J by 1 base, with 6 bases between the two germline ends. This CDR3 contains 13 residues. The germline gives CDR1 LNHDA, CDR2 SQIVND (reference sequence). CDR3 nucleotide sequence: TGTGCCAGTAGTATTGCCAGGAACACTGAAGCTTTCTTT. As protein: CASSIARNTEAFF. Drawing the rest from reference TRBV19 and TRBJ1-1, the complete variable domain is DGGITQSPKYLFRKEGQNVTLSCEQNLNHDAMYWYRQDPGQGLRLIYYSQIVNDFQKGDIAEGYSVSREKKESFPLTVTSAQKNPTAFYLCASSIARNTEAFFGQGTRLTVV.

This rearrangement joins TRBV4-2 to TRBJ2-1; 7 bases fit TRBD2. The CDR3 contains 16 residues. CDR1 LGHNA and CDR2 YNFKEQ come from the germline V gene. J lost 3 bases, V lost 4 bases, and 9 bases had no gene match. The CDR3 DNA follows: TGTGCCAGCAGCCCCCTAGGCGGGAGTATCTACAATGAGCAGTTCTTC. It codes for CASSPLGGSIYNEQFF.

This chain connects TRBV6-5 to TRBJ1-1, with D possibly matching TRBD1 (6 bases). The V gene lost 4 bases and the J gene lost 9 bases, with 15 bases spanning the gap. The V gene's germline CDR1 is MNHEY and CDR2 SVGAGI. The length of the CDR3 is 13 residues. The CDR3 DNA reads TGTGCCAGCAGTTTCACAGGGAACGTTAAAGCTTTCTTT. As protein: CASSFTGNVKAFF.

The chain is built from TRBV7-2 and TRBJ2-7, with TRBD1 identical over 9 bases. CDR1 is SGHTA and CDR2 is FQGNSA in the germline V gene. This CDR3 comprises 17 residues. V trimming: 1 base; J trimming: 4 bases; junction bases outside the gene matches: 11. The CDR3 DNA reads TGTGCCAGCAGCTTAGGGGGCCTGGGACAGGGTCTGTACGAGCAGTACTTC. Translated, it gives CASSLGGLGQGLYEQYF.

The chain couples TRBV7-9 to TRBJ2-3; D not certain. The CDR3 contains 14 residues. Per the germline V gene, CDR1 is SEHNR and CDR2 is FQNEAQ (reference sequence). V shed 1 base and J shed 1 base, with 6 bases lying between them. The CDR3 nucleotides are TGTGCCAGCAGCTTAGTATCCCGCACAGATACGCAGTATTTT. Residues: CASSLVSRTDTQYF.

The chain has TRBV7-8 and TRBJ1-2; D is uncertain. The V gene lost 3 bases and the J gene lost 7 bases, with 9 bases spanning the gap. This CDR3 is built from 12 residues. CDR1 and CDR2 (germline): SGHVS, FQNEAQ. CDR3 protein: CASSFQVGGYTF. The CDR3 DNA follows: TGTGCCAGCAGCTTCCAGGTCGGTGGCTACACCTTC.

The chain combines TRBV2 with TRBJ2-7; D perhaps matches TRBD2 (5 bases). In germline, CDR1 is SNHLY, CDR2 FYNNEI. This CDR3 has 13 amino acids. Deletions cut 7 bases from V and 3 bases from J, with 13 bases between. CDR3 in DNA: TGTGCCAGCACGGAGGACCCATACTACGAGCAGTACTTC. Amino acids: CASTEDPYYEQYF.

This chain links TRBV9 with TRBJ1-3; unclear D gene. The CDR3 length is 16 residues. The V gene's germline CDR1 is SGDLS and CDR2 YYNGEE. Deletions cut 4 bases from V and 2 bases from J, with 16 bases between. The CDR3 loop is CASSRALAVAGNTIYF. In DNA, the CDR3 is TGTGCCAGCAGCCGCGCCTTAGCGGTGGCTGGAAACACCATATATTTT.

The V gene is TRBV29-1, the J gene TRBJ2-7, with TRBD2 identical over 9 bases. The CDR3 is 13 amino acids. V shed 7 bases and J 8 bases; nucleotides not matched to a gene: 12. From germline, CDR1 is SQVTM and CDR2 ANQGSEA. In nucleotides, the CDR3 is TGCAGCGCCGCAAAGGGACTAGCAATTCAGCAGTACTTC. It codes for CSAAKGLAIQQYF.

CDR3 sequence (DNA): TGCGCCAGCAGCTTGGTTGGCGGTACCTCCTACAATGAGCAGTTCTTC. Protein product: CASSLVGGTSYNEQFF. The chain is built from TRBV5-1 and TRBJ2-1, with D uncertain. Germline values: CDR1 SGHRS, CDR2 YFSETQ. The CDR3 spans 16 residues. Trimming removed 0 bases from V and 0 bases from J, with 10 bases in between.

The chain combines TRBV6-5 with TRBJ1-1, with D possibly matching TRBD1 (5 bases). V lost 4 bases, J lost 5 bases, and 11 bases lay in between. CDR1 and CDR2 from the germline V gene are MNHEY and SVGAGI. The CDR3 consists of 13 residues. The CDR3 sequence: CASSSGERTEAFF. CDR3 in DNA: TGTGCCAGCAGTTCGGGGGAGCGGACTGAAGCTTTCTTT.

The rearrangement joins TRBV10-3 to TRBJ2-1; 9 bases fit TRBD2. CDR1 ENHRY and CDR2 SYGVKD come from the germline V gene. The ends lost 10 bases at V and 5 bases at J; junction bases unmatched: 15. This CDR3 has 16 residues. The CDR3 DNA follows: TGTGCCACCTTTGAGAGCGGGAGGTCGCGTGACAATGAGCAGTTCTTC. It encodes CATFESGRSRDNEQFF.

The chain links TRBV11-3 to TRBJ2-1; 13 bases match TRBD2. This CDR3 region has 18 residues. Germline V gene data show CDR1 as SGHNT and CDR2 as YENEEA. The ends lost 1 base at V and 7 bases at J; junction bases unmatched: 10. In nucleotides, the CDR3 is TGTGCCAGCAGCTTAGGACGGACCGGGACTAGCGGGATAAATGAGCAGTTCTTC. As protein: CASSLGRTGTSGINEQFF. The whole variable domain, remainder taken from reference TRBV11-3 and TRBJ2-1, is EAGVVQSPRYKIIEKKQPVAFWCNPISGHNTLYWYLQNLGQGPELLIRYENEEAVDDSQLPKDRFSAERLKGVDSTLKIQPAELGDSAVYLCASSLGRTGTSGINEQFFGPGTRLTVL.

The CDR3 DNA reads TGCAGCGTTGATGAACAGAGCACAGATACGCAGTATTTT. Amino acids: CSVDEQSTDTQYF. The chain employs TRBV29-1 and TRBJ2-3; D gene unclear. CDR1 is SQVTM, CDR2 ANQGSEA, per germline. Trimming left V 3 bases short and J 0 bases short, with 7 bases between. The length of the CDR3 is 13 residues.

The chain couples TRBV18 to TRBJ1-3; 7 nucleotides agree with TRBD1. The CDR3 loop spans 19 amino acids. Germline trimming cut 1 base from V and 0 bases from J; bases unmatched to any gene: 12. In germline, CDR1 is KGHSH, CDR2 LQKENI. CDR3 region: CASSPRTGQTPSSGNTIYF. The CDR3, as DNA: TGTGCCAGCTCACCACGTACGGGACAGACCCCTTCCTCTGGAAACACCATATATTTT.

The chain links TRBV7-2 to TRBJ2-7; 10 bases line up with TRBD2. The CDR3 contains 15 residues. Germline lookup yields CDR1 SGHTA and CDR2 FQGNSA. The V segment lost 2 bases and the J segment 1 base; nucleotides outside the gene matches: 2. CDR3 region: CASSLLAGDSYEQYF. For the CDR3, the DNA is TGTGCCAGCAGCTTACTAGCGGGAGATTCCTACGAGCAGTACTTC.

The chain employs TRBV19 and TRBJ2-5, with 7 bases lining up with TRBD1. With 6 bases clipped from V and 0 bases from J, the junction kept 1 base outside the gene matches. The CDR3 contains 13 residues. CDR1 is LNHDA and CDR2 is SQIVND in the germline V gene (reference sequence). Here the CDR3 reads CASRGTDQETQYF. The CDR3 nucleotides read TGTGCCAGTAGGGGGACAGACCAAGAGACCCAGTACTTC.

This rearrangement joins TRBV30 to TRBJ1-2; D is undetermined. Germline loops: CDR1 GTSNPN, CDR2 SVGIG (reference sequence). The CDR3 contains 13 residues. Trimming cost V 3 bases and J 1 base, with 9 bases left between them. The chain's CDR3 is CAWSPTGNYGYTF. CDR3 in DNA: TGTGCCTGGAGCCCGACGGGTAACTATGGCTACACCTTC.